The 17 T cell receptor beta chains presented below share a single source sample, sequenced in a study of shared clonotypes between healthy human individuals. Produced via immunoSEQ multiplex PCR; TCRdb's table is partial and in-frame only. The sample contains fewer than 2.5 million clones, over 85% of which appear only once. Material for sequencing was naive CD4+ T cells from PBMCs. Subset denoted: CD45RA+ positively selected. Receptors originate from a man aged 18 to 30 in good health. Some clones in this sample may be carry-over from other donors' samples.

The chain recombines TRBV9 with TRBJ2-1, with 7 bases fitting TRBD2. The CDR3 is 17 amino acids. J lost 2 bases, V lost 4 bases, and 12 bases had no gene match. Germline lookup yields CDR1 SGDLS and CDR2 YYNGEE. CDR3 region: CASSPTTSLIPYNEQFF. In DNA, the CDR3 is TGTGCCAGCAGCCCAACGACTAGCCTTATACCCTACAATGAGCAGTTCTTC.

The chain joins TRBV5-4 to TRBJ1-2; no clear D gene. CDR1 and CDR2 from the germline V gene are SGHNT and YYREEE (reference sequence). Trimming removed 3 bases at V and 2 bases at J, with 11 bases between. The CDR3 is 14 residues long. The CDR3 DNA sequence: TGTGCCAGCAGCTCTAATAACAGAAACTATGGCTACACCTTC. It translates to CASSSNNRNYGYTF.

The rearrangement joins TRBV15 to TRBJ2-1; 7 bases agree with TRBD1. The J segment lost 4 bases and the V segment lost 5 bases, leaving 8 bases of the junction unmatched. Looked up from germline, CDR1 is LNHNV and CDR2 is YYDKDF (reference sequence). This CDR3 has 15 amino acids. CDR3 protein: CATSSDRASYNEQFF. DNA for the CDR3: TGTGCCACCAGCTCTGACAGGGCTAGTTACAATGAGCAGTTCTTC.

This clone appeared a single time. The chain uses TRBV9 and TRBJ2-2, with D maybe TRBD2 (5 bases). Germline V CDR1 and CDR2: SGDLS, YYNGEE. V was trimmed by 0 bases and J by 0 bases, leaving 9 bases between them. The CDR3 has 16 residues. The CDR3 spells CASSVAGNANTGELFF. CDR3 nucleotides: TGTGCCAGCAGCGTAGCCGGGAACGCGAACACCGGGGAGCTGTTTTTT.

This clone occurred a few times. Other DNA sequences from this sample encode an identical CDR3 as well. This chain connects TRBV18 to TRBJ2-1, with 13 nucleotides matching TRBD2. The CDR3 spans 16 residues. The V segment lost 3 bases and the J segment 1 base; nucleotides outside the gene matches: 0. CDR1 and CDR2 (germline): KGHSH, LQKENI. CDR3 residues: CASSPGLAGSYNEQFF. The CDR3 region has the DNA TGTGCCAGCTCACCGGGACTAGCGGGATCCTACAATGAGCAGTTCTTC.

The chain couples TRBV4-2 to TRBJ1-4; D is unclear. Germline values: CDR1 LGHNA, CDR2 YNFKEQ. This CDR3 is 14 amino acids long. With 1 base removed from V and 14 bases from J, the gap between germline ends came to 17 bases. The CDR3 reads CASSQGVEVESLFF. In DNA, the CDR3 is TGTGCCAGCAGCCAAGGGGTCGAGGTTGAGAGTCTGTTTTTT.

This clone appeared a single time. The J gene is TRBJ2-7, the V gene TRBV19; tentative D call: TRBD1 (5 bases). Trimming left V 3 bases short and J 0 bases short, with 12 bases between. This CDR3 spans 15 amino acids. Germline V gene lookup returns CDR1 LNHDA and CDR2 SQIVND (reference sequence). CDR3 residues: CASSMSGLGSYEQYF. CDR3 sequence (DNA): TGTGCCAGTAGTATGTCAGGGTTGGGCTCCTACGAGCAGTACTTC.

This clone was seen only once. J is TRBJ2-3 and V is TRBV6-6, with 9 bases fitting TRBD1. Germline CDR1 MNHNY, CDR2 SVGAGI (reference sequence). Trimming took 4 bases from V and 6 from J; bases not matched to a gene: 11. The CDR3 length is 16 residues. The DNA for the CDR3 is TGTGCCAGCAGTTCGCCGCCGGGACAGGGTCCGGATACGCAGTATTTT. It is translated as CASSSPPGQGPDTQYF.

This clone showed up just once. In nucleotides, the CDR3 is TGTGCCAGCAGCCTCCGTGGTTCCGGGGAGCTGTTTTTT. Protein sequence: CASSLRGSGELFF. The chain links TRBV13 to TRBJ2-2; D call uncertain. The CDR3 is 13 residues long. Germline V lookup: CDR1 PRHDT, CDR2 FYEKMQ (reference sequence). V was pared by 5 bases and J by 6 bases, with 10 bases between.

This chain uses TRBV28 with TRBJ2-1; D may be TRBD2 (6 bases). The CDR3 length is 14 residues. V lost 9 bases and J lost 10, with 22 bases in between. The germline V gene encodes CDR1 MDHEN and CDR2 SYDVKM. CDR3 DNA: TGTGCCAGGAGCAGGGCCGGGACTCCCAGGGAGCAGTTCTTC. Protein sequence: CARSRAGTPREQFF.

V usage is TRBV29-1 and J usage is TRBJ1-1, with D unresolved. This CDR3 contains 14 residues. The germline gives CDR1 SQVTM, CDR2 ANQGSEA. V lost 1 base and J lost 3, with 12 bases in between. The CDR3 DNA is TGCAGCGTTGAAGGGAACCACCGGGACACTGAAGCTTTCTTT. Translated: CSVEGNHRDTEAFF.

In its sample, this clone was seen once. The CDR3 DNA is TGTGCCAGCAGCCTCACCCCGATAGCGGAAACTAGCACAGATACGCAGTATTTT. It specifies CASSLTPIAETSTDTQYF. The gene calls are TRBV7-3 and TRBJ2-3; tentatively, D is TRBD2 (6 bases). This CDR3 has 18 residues. The V end lost 5 bases, the J end lost 0 bases, and 21 bases lay between the germline ends. Per the germline V gene, CDR1 is SGHTA and CDR2 is FQGTGA.

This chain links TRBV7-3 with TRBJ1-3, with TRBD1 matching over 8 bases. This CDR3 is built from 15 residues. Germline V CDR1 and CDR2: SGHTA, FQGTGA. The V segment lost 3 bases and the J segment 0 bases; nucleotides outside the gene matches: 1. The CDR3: CASSFGTGSGNTIYF. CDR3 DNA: TGTGCCAGCAGCTTCGGGACAGGCTCTGGAAACACCATATATTTT.

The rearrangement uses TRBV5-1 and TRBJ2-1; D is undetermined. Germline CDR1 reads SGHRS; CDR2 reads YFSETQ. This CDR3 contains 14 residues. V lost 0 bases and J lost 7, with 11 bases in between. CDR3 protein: CASSLEQNYNEQFF. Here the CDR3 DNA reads TGCGCCAGCAGCTTGGAACAGAATTATAATGAGCAGTTCTTC.

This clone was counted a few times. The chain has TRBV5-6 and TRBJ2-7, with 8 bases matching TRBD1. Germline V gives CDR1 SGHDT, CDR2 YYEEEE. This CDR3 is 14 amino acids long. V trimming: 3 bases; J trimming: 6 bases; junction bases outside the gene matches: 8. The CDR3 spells CASSWRTGYTEQYF. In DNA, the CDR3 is TGTGCCAGCAGCTGGAGGACAGGGTATACCGAGCAGTACTTC.

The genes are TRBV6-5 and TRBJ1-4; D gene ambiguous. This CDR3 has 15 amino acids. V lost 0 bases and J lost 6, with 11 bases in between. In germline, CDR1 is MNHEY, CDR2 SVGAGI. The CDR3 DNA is TGTGCCAGCAGTTACTCCGCCAGAAGAGATGAAAAACTGTTTTTT. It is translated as CASSYSARRDEKLFF.

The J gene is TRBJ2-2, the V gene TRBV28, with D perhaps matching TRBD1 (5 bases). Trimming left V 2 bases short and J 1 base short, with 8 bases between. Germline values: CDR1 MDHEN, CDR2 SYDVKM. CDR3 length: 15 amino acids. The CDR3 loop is CASSLQGLNTGELFF. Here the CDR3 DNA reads TGTGCCAGCAGTTTACAGGGCCTGAACACCGGGGAGCTGTTTTTT.